The 23 T cell receptor beta chains presented below share a single source sample, sequenced in a study of T cell changes during pregnancy in multiple sclerosis. TCRdb's copy holds only in-frame clones and misses some; the assay was immunoSEQ multiplex PCR. The data hold about 59,000 clones, with about 94% observed a single time. The specimen comprised CD8+ T cells from peripheral blood mononuclear cells, sampled in the third trimester of pregnancy. These receptors were collected from a female donor with multiple sclerosis, enrolled in a pregnancy study.

The chain is built from TRBV6-1 and TRBJ1-4; TRBD1 matches 10 bases. V shed 1 base and J 7 bases; nucleotides not matched to a gene: 6. This CDR3 is 16 amino acids long. The germline V gene encodes CDR1 MNHNS and CDR2 SASEGT. DNA for the CDR3: TGTGCCAGCAGTGAAGACCACGGGACAGGGGTTGAAAAACTGTTTTTT. Translated, it gives CASSEDHGTGVEKLFF.

V usage is TRBV28 and J usage is TRBJ1-6; no firm D call. Germline assignment: CDR1 MDHEN and CDR2 SYDVKM. The V end was cut by 3 bases, the J end by 10 bases, with 13 bases between. This CDR3 has 14 amino acids. The CDR3, as DNA: TGTGCCAGCAGTTTTCGAGGGTATAGGTCACCCCTCCACTTT. Amino acids: CASSFRGYRSPLHF.

The chain carries TRBV27 and TRBJ1-2; TRBD1 is a possible D gene (6 bases). Trimming left V 4 bases short and J 4 bases short, with 10 bases between. The V gene's germline CDR1 is MNHEY and CDR2 SMNVEV (reference sequence). The CDR3 extends over 13 amino acids. CDR3 nucleotide sequence: TGTGCCAGCAGTTGGGGGCAAGGCTATGGCTACACCTTC. As protein: CASSWGQGYGYTF.

The chain joins TRBV30 to TRBJ1-5, with 8 bases fitting TRBD1. With V trimmed by 5 bases and J by 4 bases, 7 bases remained unmatched. Germline CDR1 reads GTSNPN; CDR2 reads SVGIG (reference sequence). The CDR3 is 14 amino acids. CDR3 in DNA: TGTGCCTGGCGAGACAGGGGTGGGAATCAGCCCCAGCATTTT. It translates to CAWRDRGGNQPQHF.

The chain has TRBV11-2 and TRBJ2-7, with TRBD1 identical over 8 bases. Germline CDR1 and CDR2: SGHAT and FQNNGV. The CDR3 is made up of 13 amino acids. V gave up 5 bases and J gave up 5 bases; unmatched junction bases: 5. The CDR3 nucleotides are TGTGCCAGCAGCCAACAGGGGGTCCACGAGCAGTACTTC. Encoded protein: CASSQQGVHEQYF.

The genes are TRBV27 and TRBJ1-1; D is possibly TRBD1 (5 bases). V lost 3 bases, J lost 3 bases, and 11 bases lay in between. This CDR3 has 14 residues. Germline V gene data show CDR1 as MNHEY and CDR2 as SMNVEV (reference sequence). The CDR3 sequence: CASSFTGVDTEAFF. In nucleotides, the CDR3 is TGTGCCAGCAGTTTTACGGGGGTTGACACTGAAGCTTTCTTT.

V usage is TRBV5-1 and J usage is TRBJ2-3, with 12 positions matching TRBD2. This CDR3 spans 15 amino acids. The V segment lost 3 bases and the J segment 4 bases; nucleotides outside the gene matches: 3. Germline assignment: CDR1 SGHRS and CDR2 YFSETQ. CDR3 loop: CASSWTSGISDTQYF. In DNA, the CDR3 is TGCGCCAGCAGCTGGACTAGCGGGATCTCAGATACGCAGTATTTT.

The rearrangement links TRBV7-9 to TRBJ2-3; D not certain. Trimming shortened V by 4 bases and J by 3 bases, and 5 bases separated the two germline ends. The germline gives CDR1 SEHNR, CDR2 FQNEAQ (reference sequence). The CDR3 runs 12 residues. The CDR3 protein is CASSSRTDTQYF. DNA for the CDR3: TGTGCCAGCAGCTCGAGAACAGATACGCAGTATTTT.

The rearrangement links TRBV6-5 to TRBJ2-2; D gene uncertain. Germline CDR1 is MNHEY and CDR2 is SVGAGI. V dropped 2 bases and J dropped 4 bases, with 5 bases sitting between them. This CDR3 has 13 residues. The CDR3 nucleotides are TGTGCCAGCAGTTACCTCAGCACCGGGGAGCTGTTTTTT. Its protein product is CASSYLSTGELFF.

The chain carries TRBV29-1 and TRBJ1-1, with a tentative D call TRBD1 (5 bases). The CDR3 is 12 amino acids. V was shortened by 4 bases and J by 6 bases, with 12 bases between the two germline ends. The germline V gene has CDR1 SQVTM and CDR2 ANQGSEA. The CDR3 DNA follows: TGCAGCGTTGCGCTGTGGGGCTCTGAAGCTTTCTTT. Amino acids: CSVALWGSEAFF.

V usage is TRBV7-9 and J usage is TRBJ1-2, with D unresolved. This CDR3 is 13 amino acids long. Between the trimmed V and J ends, which lost 7 bases and 6 bases, there was a span of 15 bases. Germline-derived CDR1 and CDR2 are SEHNR and FQNEAQ (reference sequence). The CDR3 nucleotides read TGTGCCAGCACCTTTCGGGAGACCAATGGCTACACCTTC. This sequence encodes CASTFRETNGYTF.

This chain joins TRBV7-9 and TRBJ1-2, with 7 bases aligning to TRBD1. Germline V CDR1 and CDR2: SEHNR, FQNEAQ (reference sequence). The CDR3 sequence is 16 residues long. Losses at the gene ends were 7 bases for V and 3 bases for J; bases not matched to a gene: 14. As DNA, the CDR3 is TGTGCCAGCACCTCCGGACAGGAATGGAAAGACTATGGCTACACCTTC. Protein sequence: CASTSGQEWKDYGYTF.

The chain couples TRBV5-1 to TRBJ1-1; TRBD1 is a possible D gene (5 bases). There are 14 residues in the CDR3. Germline-derived CDR1 and CDR2 are SGHRS and YFSETQ. V lost 3 bases and J lost 0, with 9 bases in between. The CDR3 nucleotides are TGCGCCAGCAGCTGGACATACATGAACACTGAAGCTTTCTTT. Translating gives CASSWTYMNTEAFF.

The rearrangement uses TRBV29-1 and TRBJ1-2; maybe TRBD1 (5 bases). Trimming took off 8 bases at V and 6 bases at J, with 16 bases between the two ends. The CDR3 is made up of 12 amino acids. The V gene's germline CDR1 is SQVTM and CDR2 ANQGSEA. CDR3 region: CSTMAGFDGYTF. In DNA form, the CDR3 reads TGCAGCACGATGGCAGGGTTTGATGGCTACACCTTC.

The chain employs TRBV9 and TRBJ1-1; D call uncertain. V gave up 2 bases and J gave up 1 base, with 3 bases separating them. Germline V lookup: CDR1 SGDLS, CDR2 YYNGEE. There are 12 residues in the CDR3. The CDR3 nucleotides read TGTGCCAGCAGCGTGCGGAACACTGAAGCTTTCTTT. Translation gives CASSVRNTEAFF.

Here the CDR3 reads CAWSASPGTRSYEQYF. For the CDR3, the DNA is TGTGCCTGGAGTGCTTCCCCCGGGACTAGGTCCTACGAGCAGTACTTC. V and J are TRBV30 and TRBJ2-7, with 8 positions matching TRBD2. Germline V CDR1 and CDR2: GTSNPN, SVGIG (reference sequence). The CDR3 contains 16 residues. V lost 1 base, J lost 1 base, and 9 bases stayed unmatched.

The rearrangement links TRBV10-2 to TRBJ1-1; D is possibly TRBD1 (6 bases). Trimming took off 1 base at V and 8 bases at J, with 17 bases between the two ends. This CDR3 is 15 amino acids long. The germline V gene has CDR1 WSHSY and CDR2 SAAADI. The chain's CDR3 is CASSEFPDSLREAFF. Written as DNA, the CDR3 is TGCGCCAGCAGTGAGTTTCCGGACAGTCTAAGGGAAGCTTTCTTT.

This clone was seen only once. The J gene is TRBJ2-3, the V gene TRBV27, with D tentatively TRBD2 (5 bases). Germline V gene data show CDR1 as MNHEY and CDR2 as SMNVEV (reference sequence). The CDR3 loop spans 14 amino acids. V lost 7 bases and J 4 bases, leaving 15 bases between the germline ends. Here the CDR3 reads CASTGIGVPDTQYF. DNA for the CDR3: TGTGCCAGCACCGGAATCGGGGTTCCAGATACGCAGTATTTT.

The genes are TRBV7-3 and TRBJ2-1; 9 nucleotides agree with TRBD2. With 1 base clipped from V and 9 bases from J, the junction kept 4 bases outside the gene matches. The germline CDR1 and CDR2 sequences are SGHTA and FQGTGA. The CDR3 loop spans 14 amino acids. The CDR3 here is CASSLMVSGSEQFF. The CDR3 DNA reads TGTGCCAGCAGCTTAATGGTTAGCGGGAGTGAGCAGTTCTTC.

The genes are TRBV12-5 and TRBJ1-3; D not resolved. Looked up from germline, CDR1 is LGHNT and CDR2 is FRNRAP. The CDR3 totals 10 residues. V was trimmed by 6 bases and J by 7 bases, leaving 4 bases between them. The CDR3 DNA is TGTGCTAGTGGCGGGAACACCATATATTTT. Amino acids: CASGGNTIYF.

The chain links TRBV4-1 to TRBJ1-2; 7 positions match TRBD1. This CDR3 contains 15 residues. The V gene's germline CDR1 is MGHRA and CDR2 YSYEKL. V was clipped by 3 bases and J by 5 bases; unmatched bases: 9. CDR3 coding DNA: TGCGCCAGCAGCCACCAGCCTGGGACAGAGTATGGCTACACCTTC. This gives the protein CASSHQPGTEYGYTF.

The rearrangement uses TRBV4-1 and TRBJ2-7, with 7 bases that match TRBD1. Germline V gene sequence: CDR1 MGHRA, CDR2 YSYEKL. The CDR3 contains 13 residues. V dropped 1 base and J dropped 5; count of bases not matched to a gene: 2. In DNA, the CDR3 is TGCGCCAGCAGCCAAGGACAGGGCGACGAGCAGTACTTC. Protein product: CASSQGQGDEQYF.

This sequence joins TRBV14 and TRBJ2-4; TRBD1 agrees at 7 bases. Germline CDR1 SGHDN, CDR2 FVKESK. CDR3 size: 15 residues. V lost 1 base, J lost 8 bases, and 8 bases stayed unmatched. Written as DNA, the CDR3 is TGTGCCAGCAGCCAAGTACAAGGGGGCTTGGACATTCAGTACTTC. Protein sequence: CASSQVQGGLDIQYF.